This T cell receptor (beta chain) was captured by sequencing in a study of blood T cell repertoires in COVID-19. The overall study: Acute-phase and convalescent COVID-19 samples originated in the United States, Italy and Spain.

There are 16 residues in the CDR3. The V gene end was trimmed by 4 bases and the J gene end by 5 bases; junction bases not matched to a gene: 9. Germline CDR1 GTSNPN, CDR2 SVGIG (reference sequence). Original processing methods: Reference gene primer amplification gave nucleated cell count estimates. Profiling relied on immunoSEQ multiplex PCR, and the TCRdb table lists in-frame clones only, not all of them. That table supplies the V and J calls and clone size; D and trimming were determined from the DNA. The sample carries approximately 290,000 clones, nearly 90% recorded once. Living in 20 to 30 US areas, the participants were between roughly 18 and 89 years of age. Self-reported history from a screening survey and questionnaire set each donor's cohort.

The sequence derives from a woman aged 18-29 years with acute COVID-19. Material: PBMCs or T cells enriched from blood (not recorded which). The genes are TRBV30 and TRBJ1-6; 9 nucleotides align to TRBD1. In DNA, the CDR3 is TGTGCCTGGACCCGAGCCGGGACAGGGAATAATTCACCCCTCCACTTT. Its translation is CAWTRAGTGNNSPLHF. The full variable domain, in which reference TRBV30 and TRBJ1-6 provide the parts outside the CDR3, is SQTIHQWPATLVQPVGSPLSLECTVEGTSNPNLYWYRQAAGRGLQLLFYSVGIGQISSEVPQNLSASRPQDRQFILSSKKLLLSDSGFYLCAWTRAGTGNNSPLHFGNGTRLTVT.